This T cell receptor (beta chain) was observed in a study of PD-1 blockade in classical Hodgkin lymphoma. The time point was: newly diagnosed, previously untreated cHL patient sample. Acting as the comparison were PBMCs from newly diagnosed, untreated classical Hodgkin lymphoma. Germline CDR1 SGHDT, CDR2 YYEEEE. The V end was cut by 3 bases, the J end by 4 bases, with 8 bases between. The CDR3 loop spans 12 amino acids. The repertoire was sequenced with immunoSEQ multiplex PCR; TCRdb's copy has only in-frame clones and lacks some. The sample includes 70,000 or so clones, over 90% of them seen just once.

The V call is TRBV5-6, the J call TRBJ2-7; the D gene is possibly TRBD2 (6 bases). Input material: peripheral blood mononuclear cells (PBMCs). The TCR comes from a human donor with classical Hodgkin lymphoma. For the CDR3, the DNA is TGTGCCAGCAGCTGGGGGGAGTACGAGCAGTACTTC. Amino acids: CASSWGEYEQYF.